The 16 T cell receptor beta chains given below trace back to one sample, sequenced in a study of radiotherapy plus CTLA-4 blockade in lung cancer. The data were produced by immunoSEQ multiplex PCR, yet TCRdb's version contains in-frame clones alone and is incomplete. Of about 49,000 clones in the sample, around 84% were seen once. The specimen was peripheral blood, collected from a patient treated with radiotherapy plus ipilimumab. Every receptor here comes from a human donor with non-small cell lung cancer whose response to radiotherapy plus ipilimumab could not be evaluated.

The chain employs TRBV28 and TRBJ2-7, with 11 positions matching TRBD2. CDR3 length: 15 residues. With 7 bases clipped from V and 4 bases from J, the junction kept 9 bases outside the gene matches. CDR1 is MDHEN and CDR2 is SYDVKM in the germline V gene. CDR3 bases: TGTGCCAGCATCACCCGACTAGCGGGAATATACGAGCAGTACTTC. As protein: CASITRLAGIYEQYF.

The chain couples TRBV21-1 to TRBJ2-3; the table's D gene call, TRBD1, was not cross checked with the DNA. TRBV21-1 is a pseudogene locus. The CDR3 length is 18 residues. In DNA form, the CDR3 reads TGTGCCAGCAGCAACGGTGTCCCGGGACAGGGGGAAACAGATACGCAGTATTTT. Its protein is CASSNGVPGQGETDTQYF.

The V gene is TRBV7-9, the J gene TRBJ2-7; TRBD2 might be the D (6 bases). The CDR3 consists of 14 residues. Trimming pared 3 bases from V and 0 bases from J, leaving 9 bases between. Germline-derived CDR1 and CDR2 are SEHNR and FQNEAQ (reference sequence). CDR3 loop: CASSLGLSSYEQYF. CDR3 DNA: TGTGCCAGCAGCTTGGGACTCTCCTCCTACGAGCAGTACTTC.

The gene calls are TRBV4-1 and TRBJ2-7; D remains ambiguous. This CDR3 is built from 13 residues. The germline V gene encodes CDR1 MGHRA and CDR2 YSYEKL. V was shortened by 4 bases and J by 5 bases, with 12 bases between the two germline ends. CDR3 sequence: CASSRVALNEQYF. The CDR3, as DNA: TGCGCCAGCAGCCGGGTAGCTCTAAACGAGCAGTACTTC.

The V gene is TRBV6-4, the J gene TRBJ2-1, with 10 bases fitting TRBD2. The germline gives CDR1 MRHNA, CDR2 SNTAGT. The CDR3 is made up of 19 amino acids. Trimming at V came to 5 bases and at J to 0 bases, leaving 13 bases not matched to a gene. The CDR3 DNA follows: TGTGCCAGCAGTAGTCTAGCGGGAGTGGGGGGTAGCTCCTACAATGAGCAGTTCTTC. Its protein is CASSSLAGVGGSSYNEQFF.

V and J are TRBV12-5 and TRBJ2-7; 7 bases fit TRBD2. Trimming at V came to 4 bases and at J to 1 base, leaving 4 bases not matched to a gene. CDR3 length: 14 amino acids. The germline CDR1 and CDR2 sequences are LGHNT and FRNRAP. As DNA, the CDR3 is TGTGCTAGTGGTTGGGACTACCTTTCCTACGAGCAGTACTTC. This sequence encodes CASGWDYLSYEQYF.

V gene TRBV10-3 combines with J gene TRBJ2-1; 7 bases match TRBD1. The CDR3 covers 12 residues. The germline V gene encodes CDR1 ENHRY and CDR2 SYGVKD. The V gene end was trimmed by 6 bases and the J gene end by 8 bases; junction bases not matched to a gene: 4. The CDR3 DNA follows: TGTGCCATCAGGGACAGGTTCGATGAGCAGTTCTTC. It yields the protein CAIRDRFDEQFF.

The rearrangement uses TRBV7-8 and TRBJ1-1; D uncertain. There are 12 residues in the CDR3. The germline V gene encodes CDR1 SGHVS and CDR2 FQNEAQ. V shed 5 bases and J shed 1 base, with 5 bases lying between them. CDR3 residues: CASSQSNTEAFF. The CDR3 DNA reads as TGTGCCAGCAGCCAGTCGAACACTGAAGCTTTCTTT.

The chain joins TRBV29-1 to TRBJ1-1; no reliable D call. The germline CDR1 and CDR2 sequences are SQVTM and ANQGSEA. This CDR3 contains 11 residues. V was clipped by 3 bases and J by 6 bases, with 8 bases between them. This CDR3 reads CSVDRVAEAFF. CDR3 DNA sequence: TGCAGCGTTGATCGCGTTGCTGAAGCTTTCTTT.

The rearrangement joins TRBV5-4 to TRBJ1-2; TRBD1 agrees at 8 bases. From germline, CDR1 is SGHNT and CDR2 YYREEE (reference sequence). This CDR3 region has 16 residues. Trimming cost V 4 bases and J 0 bases; bases outside gene matches: 8. The CDR3 DNA sequence: TGTGCCAGCAGCCAACCGGGACAGGAGACTAACTATGGCTACACCTTC. Translating it yields CASSQPGQETNYGYTF.

This clone was picked up one time. The CDR3 DNA is TGTGCCAGCAGCCCCCAGGGTAGCTCCTACGAGCAGTACTTC. Protein sequence: CASSPQGSSYEQYF. The rearrangement uses TRBV7-9 and TRBJ2-7, with TRBD1 as a possible D gene (5 bases). V was trimmed by 5 bases and J by 0 bases, leaving 11 bases between them. The CDR3 totals 14 residues. Germline CDR1 and CDR2: SEHNR and FQNEAQ (reference sequence).

This rearrangement joins TRBV6-1 to TRBJ2-1; D is ambiguous. The CDR3 runs 13 residues. Germline CDR1 reads MNHNS; CDR2 reads SASEGT. The ends were cut back, 7 bases at V and 8 bases at J, with 15 bases in the middle. In nucleotides, the CDR3 is TGTGCCAGCACCCTGACAAGGATGCATGAGCAGTTCTTC. Its protein is CASTLTRMHEQFF.

The V and J genes are TRBV7-9 and TRBJ1-3; D ambiguous. CDR3 length: 16 amino acids. CDR1 SEHNR and CDR2 FQNEAQ come from the germline V gene (reference sequence). V was clipped by 2 bases and J by 4 bases, with 15 bases between them. CDR3 region: CASSLPGSRRGNTIYF. CDR3 bases: TGTGCCAGCAGCTTACCGGGAAGCCGGAGGGGAAACACCATATATTTT.

J is TRBJ2-6 and V is TRBV7-2, with D unresolved. The CDR3 covers 17 residues. Germline V gene sequence: CDR1 SGHTA, CDR2 FQGNSA. V was clipped by 3 bases and J by 0 bases, with 12 bases between them. In DNA form, the CDR3 reads TGTGCCAGCAGCTTCCCCGCGCGGTACTCTGGGGCCAACGTCCTGACTTTC. It yields the protein CASSFPARYSGANVLTF.

This clone was seen just once. The CDR3 sequence is CASSFRGETQYF. The CDR3 coding sequence is TGTGCCAGCAGCTTCAGGGGAGAGACCCAGTACTTC. The chain couples TRBV7-6 to TRBJ2-5, with D tentatively TRBD1 (6 bases). The CDR3 sequence is 12 residues long. Per germline, CDR1 SGHVS and CDR2 FNYEAQ. V was clipped by 3 bases and J by 4 bases, with 6 bases between them.

V gene TRBV27 combines with J gene TRBJ2-3; D is possibly TRBD2 (5 bases). The CDR3 loop spans 15 amino acids. CDR1 is MNHEY and CDR2 is SMNVEV in the germline V gene (reference sequence). The V end was cut by 5 bases, the J end by 2 bases, with 14 bases between. The DNA of the CDR3 is TGTGCCAGCAGTACACTAGGGTCTGACACAGATACGCAGTATTTT. Translation: CASSTLGSDTDTQYF.